This entry lists 8 T cell receptor beta chains sequenced from one sample in a study of Graves' ophthalmopathy and Graves' hyperthyroidism. Using RNA transcripts, the TCR beta CDR3 regions were amplified. Investigators did first-round RT-PCR with HTBI primers, then second-round multiplex PCR. TCRdb ran MiXCR on the multiplex PCR reads and lists one entry per CDR3 protein. The sample records over a million distinct CDR3 sequences, about two fifths being singletons. Sequenced: peripheral blood or thyroid tissue (not recorded which). These TCRs come from an adult man with Graves' hyperthyroidism.

This clonotype was seen a few times. The genes are TRBV3-1 and TRBJ1-2, with D uncertain. The CDR3 contains 13 residues. The V gene's germline CDR1 is LGHDT and CDR2 YNNKEL (reference sequence). The V end was cut by 4 bases, the J end by 4 bases, with 10 bases between. The CDR3 loop reads CASSRSRVYGYTF. The CDR3 DNA reads TGTGCCAGCAGCCGGAGTCGGGTCTATGGCTACACCTTC.

As concerns this clonotype: No conserved phenylalanine or tryptophan ends this CDR3, so it is likely a read error. The chain uses TRBV9 and TRBJ1-1; 12 bases fit TRBD1. The CDR3 is made up of 16 amino acids. Germline CDR1 SGDLS, CDR2 YYNGEE. In nucleotides, the CDR3 is TGTGTCATTCTGCGGGTTGGGACAGGGGGCGTCACTGAAGCTTTCCTT. Residues: CVILRVGTGGVTEAFL.

A remark on this clonotype: A read error may produce the germline difference seen at one junction end. The gene calls are TRBV19 and TRBJ1-2; D remains ambiguous. Germline V gene sequence: CDR1 LNHDA, CDR2 SQIVND (reference sequence). The CDR3 runs 15 residues. Here the CDR3 DNA reads TGTGCCAGTAGTTTTCAGGACGCCGCTAAATATGGCTACACCTTC. Amino acids: CASSFQDAAKYGYTF.

This clonotype is a singleton in its sample. The chain combines TRBV9 with TRBJ1-2; D is uncertain. Trimming left V 3 bases short and J 8 bases short, with 14 bases between. The CDR3 has 13 residues. Germline V gives CDR1 SGDLS, CDR2 YYNGEE. The chain's CDR3 is CASSATGSGGYTF. The CDR3 coding sequence is TGTGCCAGCAGCGCTACGGGATCTGGCGGCTACACCTTC.

The chain combines TRBV12-3 or TRBV12-4 with TRBJ1-4; D uncertain. This CDR3 is built from 16 residues. With 8 bases removed from V and 0 bases from J, the gap between germline ends came to 16 bases. As DNA, the CDR3 is TGTGCCAGCCGTGGGAACCGAGTTGCAACTAATGAAAAACTGTTTTTT. Amino acid sequence: CASRGNRVATNEKLFF.

This clonotype was counted many times. The gene calls are TRBV12-3 or TRBV12-4 and TRBJ1-2, with 8 bases that match TRBD1. The CDR3 is made up of 14 amino acids. J was trimmed by 1 base and V by 6 bases; bases with no gene match: 4. CDR3 DNA: TGTGCCAGCAGCACAGGGGGGGGTAACTATGGCTACACCTTC. It is translated as CASSTGGGNYGYTF.

This clonotype has ten or more counts. The V gene is TRBV7-8, the J gene TRBJ1-5; 7 nucleotides match TRBD1. The junction had 5 bases not matched to a gene; V was cut back by 4 bases and J by 2 bases. Germline V lookup: CDR1 SGHVS, CDR2 FQNEAQ. There are 15 residues in the CDR3. DNA of the CDR3: TGTGCCAGCAGCTGGGGGACAGAAGGCAATCAGCCCCAGCATTTT. As protein: CASSWGTEGNQPQHF.

This clonotype was counted between two and nine times. V usage is TRBV4-1 and J usage is TRBJ2-2; D unresolved. CDR1 is MGHRA, CDR2 YSYEKL, per germline. Trimming removed 2 bases at V and 5 bases at J, with 12 bases between. The CDR3 consists of 15 residues. CDR3 coding DNA: TGCGCCAGCAGCCAAAGAGAACAGCCAACCGGGGAGCTGTTTTTT. The encoded protein is CASSQREQPTGELFF.